This TCR beta chain is from a study of cytomegalovirus exposure and HLA in healthy donors. Overall study results and limits: Most TCR sequences proved rare, with some public TCRs found in many donors. Accurate predictions that matched the HLA-A and HLA-B alleles of most subjects were reportedly made from TCR beta sequences.

In regard to this clone: Its antigen remains unknown.

Nominally healthy donors provided the samples, though records likely missed some immune exposures. Germline-derived CDR1 and CDR2 are SQVTM and ANQGSEA. This CDR3 comprises 15 residues. V was trimmed by 0 bases and J by 3 bases, leaving 15 bases between them. The primer mix had 60 Vbeta and 13 Jbeta primers. Repertoires were generated with immunoSEQ multiplex PCR, while TCRdb's copy carries only in-frame clones and drops some. This sample's table reports around 48,000 clones. The sequenced sample consisted of PBMCs. This receptor was taken from a female donor in good health and CMV-seronegative. The V call is TRBV29-1, the J call TRBJ2-7; D call uncertain. CDR3 coding DNA: TGCAGCGTTGAAGATCATCGTGGCAGACTCTACGAGCAGTACTTC. Residues: CSVEDHRGRLYEQYF.